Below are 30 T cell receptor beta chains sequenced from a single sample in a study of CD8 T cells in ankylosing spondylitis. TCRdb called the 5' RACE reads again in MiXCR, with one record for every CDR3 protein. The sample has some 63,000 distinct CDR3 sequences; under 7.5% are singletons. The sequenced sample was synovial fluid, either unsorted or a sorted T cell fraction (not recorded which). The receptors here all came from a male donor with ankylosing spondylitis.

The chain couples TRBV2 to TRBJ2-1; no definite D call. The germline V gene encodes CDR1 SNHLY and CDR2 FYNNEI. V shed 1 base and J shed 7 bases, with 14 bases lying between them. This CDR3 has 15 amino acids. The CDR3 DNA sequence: TGTGCCAGCAGTGAAGGTCTAGTGACCAGTAATGAGCAGTTCTTC. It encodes CASSEGLVTSNEQFF.

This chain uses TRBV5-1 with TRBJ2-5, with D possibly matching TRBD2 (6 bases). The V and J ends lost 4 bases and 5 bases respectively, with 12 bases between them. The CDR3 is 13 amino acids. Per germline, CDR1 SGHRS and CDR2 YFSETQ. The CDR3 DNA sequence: TGCGCCAGCAGCCCGGCGGGGTGGGAGACCCAGTACTTC. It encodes CASSPAGWETQYF.

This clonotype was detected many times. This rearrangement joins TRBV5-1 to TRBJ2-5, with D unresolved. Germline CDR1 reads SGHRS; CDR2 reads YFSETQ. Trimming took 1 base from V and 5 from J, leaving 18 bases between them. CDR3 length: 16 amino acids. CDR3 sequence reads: CASSLTSSVDRETQYF. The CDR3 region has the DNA TGCGCCAGCAGCTTGACGTCGTCGGTAGATCGCGAGACCCAGTACTTC.

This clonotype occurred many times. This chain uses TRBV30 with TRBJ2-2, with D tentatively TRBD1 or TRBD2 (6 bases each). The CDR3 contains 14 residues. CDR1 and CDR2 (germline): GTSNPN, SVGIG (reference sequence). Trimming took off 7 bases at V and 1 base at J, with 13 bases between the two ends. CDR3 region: CASGGGVNTGELFF. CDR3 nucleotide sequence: TGTGCCTCCGGAGGGGGTGTGAACACCGGGGAGCTGTTTTTT.

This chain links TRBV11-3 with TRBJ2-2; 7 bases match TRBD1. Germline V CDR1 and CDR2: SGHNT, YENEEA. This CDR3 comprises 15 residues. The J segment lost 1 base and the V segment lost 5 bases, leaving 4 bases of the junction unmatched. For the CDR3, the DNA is TGTGCCAGCAGCCCCAGACAGGGGAACACCGGGGAGCTGTTTTTT. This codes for CASSPRQGNTGELFF.

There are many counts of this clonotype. The CDR3 reads CASSEAWDTVGEQYF. As DNA, the CDR3 is TGCGCCAGCAGTGAGGCTTGGGATACGGTCGGGGAGCAGTACTTC. The chain recombines TRBV10-1 with TRBJ2-7; D unresolved. The germline V and J ends were trimmed by 2 bases and 7 bases, with 18 bases remaining between them. The CDR3 has 15 residues. Germline-derived CDR1 and CDR2 are WNHNN and SYGVQD (reference sequence).

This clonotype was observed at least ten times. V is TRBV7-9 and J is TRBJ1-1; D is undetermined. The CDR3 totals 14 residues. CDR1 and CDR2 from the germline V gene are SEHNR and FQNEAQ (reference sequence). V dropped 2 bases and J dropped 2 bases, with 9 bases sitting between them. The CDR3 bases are TGTGCCAGCAGCTTAATGGGGTTAAACACTGAAGCTTTCTTT. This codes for CASSLMGLNTEAFF.

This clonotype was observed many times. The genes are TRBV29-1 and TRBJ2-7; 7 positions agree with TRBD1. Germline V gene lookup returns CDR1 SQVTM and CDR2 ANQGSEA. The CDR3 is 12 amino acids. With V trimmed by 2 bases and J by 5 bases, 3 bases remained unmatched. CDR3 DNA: TGCAGCGTTGAAACACAGGGGAACGAGCAGTACTTC. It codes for CSVETQGNEQYF.

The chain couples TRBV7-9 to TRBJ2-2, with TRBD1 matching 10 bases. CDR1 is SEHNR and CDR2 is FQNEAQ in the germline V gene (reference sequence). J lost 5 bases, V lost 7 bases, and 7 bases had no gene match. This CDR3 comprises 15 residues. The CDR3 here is CASISGTGVTGELFF. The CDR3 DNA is TGTGCCAGCATCTCCGGGACAGGGGTGACCGGGGAGCTGTTTTTT.

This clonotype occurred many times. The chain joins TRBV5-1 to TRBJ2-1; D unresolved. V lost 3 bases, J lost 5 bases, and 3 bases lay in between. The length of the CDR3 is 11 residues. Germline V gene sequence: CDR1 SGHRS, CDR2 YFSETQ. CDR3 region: CASSSHNEQFF. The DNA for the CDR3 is TGCGCCAGCAGCTCGCACAATGAGCAGTTCTTC.

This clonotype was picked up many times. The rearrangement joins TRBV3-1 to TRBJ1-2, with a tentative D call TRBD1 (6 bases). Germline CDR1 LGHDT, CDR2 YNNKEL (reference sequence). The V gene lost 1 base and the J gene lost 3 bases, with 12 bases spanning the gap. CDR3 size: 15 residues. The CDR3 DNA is TGTGCCAGCAGCCAAGCGACGACAGGCTACTATGGCTACACCTTC. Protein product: CASSQATTGYYGYTF.

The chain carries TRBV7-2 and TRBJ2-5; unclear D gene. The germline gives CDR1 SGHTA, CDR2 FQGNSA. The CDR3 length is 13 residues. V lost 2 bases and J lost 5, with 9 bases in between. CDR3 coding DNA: TGTGCCAGCAGCTTAATTTTAGCTGAGACCCAGTACTTC. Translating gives CASSLILAETQYF. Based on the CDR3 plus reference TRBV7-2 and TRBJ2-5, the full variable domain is GAGVSQSPSNKVTEKGKDVELRCDPISGHTALYWYRQSLGQGLEFLIYFQGNSAPDKSGLPSDRFSAERTGGSVSTLTIQRTQQEDSAVYLCASSLILAETQYFGPGTRLLVL.

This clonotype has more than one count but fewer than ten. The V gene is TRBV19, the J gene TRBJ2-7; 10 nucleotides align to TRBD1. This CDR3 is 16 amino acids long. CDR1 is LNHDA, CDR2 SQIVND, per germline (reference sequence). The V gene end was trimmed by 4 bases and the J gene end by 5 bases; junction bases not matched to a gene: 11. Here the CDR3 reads CASSKTGGAVVDEQYF. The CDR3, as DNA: TGTGCCAGTAGTAAGACAGGGGGCGCGGTAGTCGACGAGCAGTACTTC.

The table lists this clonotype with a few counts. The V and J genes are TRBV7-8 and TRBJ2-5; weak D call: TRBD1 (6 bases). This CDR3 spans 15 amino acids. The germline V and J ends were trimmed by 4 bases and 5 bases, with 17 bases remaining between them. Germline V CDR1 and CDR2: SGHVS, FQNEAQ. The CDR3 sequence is CASSSDSWGQETQYF. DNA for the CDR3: TGTGCCAGCAGCTCCGATTCTTGGGGGCAGGAGACCCAGTACTTC. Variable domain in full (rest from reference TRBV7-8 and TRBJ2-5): GAGVSQSPRYKVAKRGQDVALRCDPISGHVSLFWYQQALGQGPEFLTYFQNEAQLDKSGLPSDRFFAERPEGSVSTLKIQRTQQEDSAVYLCASSSDSWGQETQYFGPGTRLLVL.

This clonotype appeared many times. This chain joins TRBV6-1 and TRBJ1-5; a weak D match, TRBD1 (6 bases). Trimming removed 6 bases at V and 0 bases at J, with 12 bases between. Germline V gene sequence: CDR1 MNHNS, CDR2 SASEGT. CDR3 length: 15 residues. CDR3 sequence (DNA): TGTGCCAGCAGCGGGGACATCGATAGCAATCAGCCCCAGCATTTT. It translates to CASSGDIDSNQPQHF.

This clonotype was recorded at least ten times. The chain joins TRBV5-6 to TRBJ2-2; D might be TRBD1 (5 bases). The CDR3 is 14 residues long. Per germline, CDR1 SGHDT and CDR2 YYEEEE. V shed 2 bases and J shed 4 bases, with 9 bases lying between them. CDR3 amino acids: CASSLKGFTGELFF. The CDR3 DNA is TGTGCCAGCAGCTTAAAGGGGTTCACCGGGGAGCTGTTTTTT.

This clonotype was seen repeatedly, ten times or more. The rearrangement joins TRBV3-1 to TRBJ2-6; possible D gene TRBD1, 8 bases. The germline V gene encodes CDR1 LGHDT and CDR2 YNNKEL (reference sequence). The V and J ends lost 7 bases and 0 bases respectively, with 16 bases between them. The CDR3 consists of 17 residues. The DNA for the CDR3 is TGTGCCAGCAACGACAGGGGAGGGCCCTCTGGGGCCAACGTCCTGACTTTC. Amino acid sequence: CASNDRGGPSGANVLTF.

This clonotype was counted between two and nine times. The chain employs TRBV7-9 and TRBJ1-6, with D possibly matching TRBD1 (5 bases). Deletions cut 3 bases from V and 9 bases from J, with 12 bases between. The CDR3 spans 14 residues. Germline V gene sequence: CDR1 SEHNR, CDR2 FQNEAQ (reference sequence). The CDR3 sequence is CASSLGQGSSPLHF. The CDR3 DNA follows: TGTGCCAGCAGCTTGGGGCAGGGAAGTTCACCCCTCCACTTT. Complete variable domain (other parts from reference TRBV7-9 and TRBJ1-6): DTGVSQNPRHKITKRGQNVTFRCDPISEHNRLYWYRQTLGQGPEFLTYFQNEAQLEKSRLLSDRFSAERPKGSFSTLEIQRTEQGDSAMYLCASSLGQGSSPLHFGNGTRLTVT.

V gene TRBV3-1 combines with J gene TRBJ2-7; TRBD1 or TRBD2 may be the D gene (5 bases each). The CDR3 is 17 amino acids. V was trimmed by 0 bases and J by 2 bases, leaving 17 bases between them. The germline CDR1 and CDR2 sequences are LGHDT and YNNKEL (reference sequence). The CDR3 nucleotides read TGTGCCAGCAGCCAAGATCGAATGGGGGTAGGCGCCTACGAGCAGTACTTC. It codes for CASSQDRMGVGAYEQYF.

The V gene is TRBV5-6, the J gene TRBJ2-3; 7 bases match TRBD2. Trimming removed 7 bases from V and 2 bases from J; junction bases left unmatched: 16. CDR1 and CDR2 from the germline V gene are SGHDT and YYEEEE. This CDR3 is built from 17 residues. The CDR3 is CASLDDLPSGTTDTQYF. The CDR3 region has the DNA TGTGCCAGCTTGGACGACTTGCCCAGCGGGACCACAGATACGCAGTATTTT.

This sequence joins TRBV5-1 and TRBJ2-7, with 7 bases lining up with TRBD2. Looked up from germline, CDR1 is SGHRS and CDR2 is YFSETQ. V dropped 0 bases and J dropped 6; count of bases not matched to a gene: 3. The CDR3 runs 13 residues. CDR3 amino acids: CASSLDGEGEQYF. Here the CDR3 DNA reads TGCGCCAGCAGCTTGGATGGGGAGGGCGAGCAGTACTTC. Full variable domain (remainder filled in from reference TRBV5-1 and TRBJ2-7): KAGVTQTPRYLIKTRGQQVTLSCSPISGHRSVSWYQQTPGQGLQFLFEYFSETQRNKGNFPGRFSGRQFSNSRSEMNVSTLELGDSALYLCASSLDGEGEQYFGPGTRLTVT.

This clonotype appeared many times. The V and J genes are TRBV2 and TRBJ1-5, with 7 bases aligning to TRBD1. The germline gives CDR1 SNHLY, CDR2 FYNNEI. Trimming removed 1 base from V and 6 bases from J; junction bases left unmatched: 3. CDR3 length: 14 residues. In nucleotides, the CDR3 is TGTGCCAGCAGTGAAGTGGCAGGGGGTCAGCCCCAGCATTTT. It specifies CASSEVAGGQPQHF.

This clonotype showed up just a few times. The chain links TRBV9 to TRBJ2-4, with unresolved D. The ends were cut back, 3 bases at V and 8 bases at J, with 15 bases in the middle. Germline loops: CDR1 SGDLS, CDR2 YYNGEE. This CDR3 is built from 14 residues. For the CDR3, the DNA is TGTGCCAGCAGCGAAACTCTTTGGGCTGACATTCAGTACTTC. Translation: CASSETLWADIQYF.

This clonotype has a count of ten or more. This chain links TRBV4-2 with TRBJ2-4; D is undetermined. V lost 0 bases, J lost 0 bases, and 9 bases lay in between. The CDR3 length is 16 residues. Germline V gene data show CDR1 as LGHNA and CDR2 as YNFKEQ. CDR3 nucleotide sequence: TGTGCCAGCAGCCAAGATAGTCGACTAGCCAAAAACATTCAGTACTTC. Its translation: CASSQDSRLAKNIQYF.

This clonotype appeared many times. CDR3 DNA: TGTGCCATCAAAGACGACAGGGGGCTTGGGCCCCAGCATTTT. Amino acid sequence: CAIKDDRGLGPQHF. The chain uses TRBV10-3 and TRBJ1-5, with 10 positions matching TRBD1. Germline CDR1 is ENHRY and CDR2 is SYGVKD. The CDR3 is 14 residues long. V gave up 7 bases and J gave up 9 bases; unmatched junction bases: 9.

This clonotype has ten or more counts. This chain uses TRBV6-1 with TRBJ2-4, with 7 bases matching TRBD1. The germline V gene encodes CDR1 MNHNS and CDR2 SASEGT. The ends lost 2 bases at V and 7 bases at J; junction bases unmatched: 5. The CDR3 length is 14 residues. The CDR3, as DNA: TGTGCCAGCAGTGAATCCAGGGGGACGAACATTCAGTACTTC. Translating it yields CASSESRGTNIQYF.

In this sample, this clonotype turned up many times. As DNA, the CDR3 is TGCGCCAGCAGCTTACTTACAGGGGGCACTGAAGCTTTCTTT. Protein: CASSLLTGGTEAFF. The chain is built from TRBV5-1 and TRBJ1-1, with 8 bases aligning to TRBD1. The germline V gene has CDR1 SGHRS and CDR2 YFSETQ. J was trimmed by 4 bases and V by 2 bases; bases with no gene match: 4. The CDR3 consists of 14 residues.

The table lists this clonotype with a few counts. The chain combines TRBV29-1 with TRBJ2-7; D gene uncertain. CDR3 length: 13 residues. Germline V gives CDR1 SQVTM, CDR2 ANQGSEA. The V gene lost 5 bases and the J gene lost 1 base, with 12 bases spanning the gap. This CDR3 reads CSVRRAISYEQYF. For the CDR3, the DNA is TGCAGCGTTCGAAGGGCCATTTCCTACGAGCAGTACTTC.

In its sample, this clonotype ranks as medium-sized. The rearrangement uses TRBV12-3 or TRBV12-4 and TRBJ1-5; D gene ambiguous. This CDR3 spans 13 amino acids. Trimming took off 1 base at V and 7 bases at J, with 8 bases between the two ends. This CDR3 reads CASSLEIEQPQHF. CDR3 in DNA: TGTGCCAGCAGTTTAGAAATCGAGCAGCCCCAGCATTTT.

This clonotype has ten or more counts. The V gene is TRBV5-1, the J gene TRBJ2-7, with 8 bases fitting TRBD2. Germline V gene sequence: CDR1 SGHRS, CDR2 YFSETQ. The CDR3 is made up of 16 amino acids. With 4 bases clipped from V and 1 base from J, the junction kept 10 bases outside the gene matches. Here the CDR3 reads CASSLSGLAGSYEQYF. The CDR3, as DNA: TGCGCCAGCAGCCTAAGTGGGCTAGCGGGTTCCTACGAGCAGTACTTC. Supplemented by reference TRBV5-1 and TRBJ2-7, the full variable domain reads KAGVTQTPRYLIKTRGQQVTLSCSPISGHRSVSWYQQTPGQGLQFLFEYFSETQRNKGNFPGRFSGRQFSNSRSEMNVSTLELGDSALYLCASSLSGLAGSYEQYFGPGTRLTVT.